This TCR beta chain was documented in a study of neurological immune-mediated disorders. This clonotype was picked up many times. Its antigen is unknown. General observations from the study: Patients with HTLV-1-associated myelopathy showed the most TCR clonal expansion. Those with multiple sclerosis showed the least, falling below healthy controls.

The cDNA was generated through 5'RACE incorporating 10-nucleotide random UMIs. In each sequencing run, over 180 million TCR-beta sequences were generated from 15-18 subjects. TCRdb re-called the 5' RACE reads through MiXCR, storing one row per CDR3 protein. The profile shows about 66,000 distinct CDR3 sequences, 3% to 4% of them singletons. In germline, CDR1 is MNHEY, CDR2 SVGAGI. Trimming shortened V by 5 bases and J by 4 bases, and 14 bases separated the two germline ends. The CDR3 is 14 residues long. Unsorted libraries came from 2 million PBMCs stored at -80 °C. The TCR originated in a middle-aged man with multiple sclerosis. V gene TRBV6-5 combines with J gene TRBJ1-2, with D unclear. The specimen sequenced was PBMCs. This CDR3 reads CASSAIPEGYGYTF. CDR3 nucleotides: TGTGCCAGCAGTGCCATCCCAGAAGGCTATGGCTACACCTTC.